This paragraph covers one TCR beta chain sequence. Its target is not known. This entry is derived from a study of Tregs in tolerant kidney transplant recipients. CDR1 and CDR2 (germline): LGHNA, YNFKEQ. Unmatched junction bases numbered 0, after V lost 3 bases and J lost 11 bases. The CDR3 is 11 amino acids. The nonmyeloablative bone marrow transplants came from related graft donors, with transient mixed chimerism. Clones were sequenced by immunoSEQ multiplex PCR, and TCRdb holds only the in-frame ones, with some missing. The sample lists roughly 64,000 clones; 70% to 90% were seen once. Study-wide findings and caveats: For some patients, primers changed over time, blocking nucleotide-level comparison. The small number of patients limits these findings pending further validation.

The receptor's source is a human patient who received a combined kidney and bone marrow transplant. Certain T cells may be donor cells from the graft. The material was CD4+ T cells from blood (PBMCs), obtained 6 months after the transplant. This rearrangement joins TRBV4-2 to TRBJ1-4; 7 positions agree with TRBD1. The CDR3 spells CASSQGQKLFF. The CDR3 DNA reads TGTGCCAGCAGCCAGGGACAGAAACTGTTTTTT.